The next 32 T cell receptor beta chains were all read from a single sample in a study of blood T cell repertoires in COVID-19. Profiling relied on immunoSEQ multiplex PCR, and the TCRdb table lists in-frame clones only, not all of them. The sample comprises around 270,000 clones, roughly 86% of which are singletons, and approximately 9.8% rests with the top ten. The source material was peripheral blood. The receptors here all came from a man aged 40-49 years who had recovered from COVID-19.

This clone has just a few counts. The chain links TRBV7-9 to TRBJ2-2; TRBD1 might be the D (5 bases). CDR1 SEHNR and CDR2 FQNEAQ come from the germline V gene (reference sequence). Trimming removed 4 bases at V and 5 bases at J, with 5 bases between. The CDR3 extends over 12 amino acids. This chain's CDR3 is CASSSGTGELFF. The CDR3 bases are TGTGCCAGCAGCTCAGGGACCGGGGAGCTGTTTTTT.

The chain joins TRBV11-3 to TRBJ1-6, with D possibly TRBD1 on 5 matching bases. The germline V gene encodes CDR1 SGHNT and CDR2 YENEEA. This CDR3 is built from 16 residues. V was trimmed by 0 bases and J by 11 bases, leaving 17 bases between them. CDR3 DNA: TGTGCCAGCAGCTTAGAGTTGGGAGGGGAACGGCCACCCCTCCACTTT. Its translation is CASSLELGGERPPLHF.

The rearrangement uses TRBV27 and TRBJ2-2; TRBD2 aligns across 7 bases. J was trimmed by 5 bases and V by 5 bases; bases with no gene match: 14. CDR3 length equals 17 residues. Germline CDR1 is MNHEY and CDR2 is SMNVEV (reference sequence). The CDR3 loop reads CASSPAWLAVRTGELFF. In DNA, the CDR3 is TGTGCCAGCAGTCCGGCCTGGCTAGCGGTTAGAACCGGGGAGCTGTTTTTT.

V is TRBV19 and J is TRBJ2-1; tentatively, D is TRBD1 (5 bases). V was shortened by 4 bases and J by 0 bases, with 10 bases between the two germline ends. The germline V gene has CDR1 LNHDA and CDR2 SQIVND (reference sequence). This CDR3 spans 15 amino acids. CDR3 coding DNA: TGTGCCAGTAGTAAGGGGCGTGGCTCCTACAATGAGCAGTTCTTC. It is translated as CASSKGRGSYNEQFF.

The chain uses TRBV24-1 and TRBJ2-3; 9 bases are a match to TRBD2. V was pared by 5 bases and J by 5 bases, with 7 bases of the junction left unmatched. This CDR3 spans 15 amino acids. Germline V gene data show CDR1 as KGHDR and CDR2 as SFDVKD. Here the CDR3 reads CATSGSGGPRDTQYF. The CDR3 bases are TGTGCCACCAGTGGAAGCGGGGGGCCACGAGATACGCAGTATTTT.

The chain recombines TRBV5-5 with TRBJ1-1, with D perhaps TRBD1 (5 bases). CDR1 is SGHKS, CDR2 YYEKEE, per germline (reference sequence). CDR3 size: 17 residues. The V gene lost 2 bases and the J gene lost 0 bases, with 17 bases spanning the gap. CDR3 region: CASSFRGYGGMNTEAFF. The CDR3 DNA reads TGTGCCAGCAGCTTTAGGGGTTACGGGGGAATGAACACTGAAGCTTTCTTT.

The chain is built from TRBV7-9 and TRBJ2-5; 9 bases map to TRBD2. CDR3 size: 15 residues. Germline assignment: CDR1 SEHNR and CDR2 FQNEAQ (reference sequence). The ends lost 11 bases at V and 3 bases at J; junction bases unmatched: 13. The CDR3 reads CAHTLAASGKETQYF. Here the CDR3 DNA reads TGTGCCCACACATTGGCGGCTAGCGGGAAAGAGACCCAGTACTTC.

This clone is a singleton in its sample. This chain joins TRBV27 and TRBJ1-6; D not resolved. The germline CDR1 and CDR2 sequences are MNHEY and SMNVEV (reference sequence). The CDR3 extends over 14 amino acids. V lost 7 bases, J lost 9 bases, and 16 bases lay in between. CDR3 in DNA: TGTGCCAGCAACCTAGGACGCGGAGGTTCACCCCTCCACTTT. Translation gives CASNLGRGGSPLHF.

The V and J genes are TRBV6-6 and TRBJ1-1; unclear D gene. The CDR3 length is 12 residues. V dropped 1 base and J dropped 7 bases, with 7 bases sitting between them. Germline values: CDR1 MNHNY, CDR2 SVGAGI (reference sequence). The DNA for the CDR3 is TGTGCCAGCAGTTACTTCGGGGTTGAAGCTTTCTTT. Amino acid sequence: CASSYFGVEAFF.

The count of this clone is one. The rearrangement joins TRBV3-1 (or the pseudogene TRBV3-2) to TRBJ1-1; 7 bases map to TRBD1. This CDR3 has 13 residues. Germline assignment: CDR1 LGHDT and CDR2 YNNKEL (reference sequence). The V and J ends lost 6 bases and 4 bases, in that order; junction bases with no gene match: 5. CDR3 residues: CASSQQGITEAFF. In DNA form, the CDR3 reads TGTGCCAGCAGTCAACAGGGGATCACTGAAGCTTTCTTT.

In its sample, this clone was seen a few times. The V call is TRBV6-4, the J call TRBJ1-6; the D gene is possibly TRBD1 (5 bases). The CDR3 has 15 amino acids. Germline loops: CDR1 MRHNA, CDR2 SNTAGT. Trimming pared 4 bases from V and 4 bases from J, leaving 11 bases between. The CDR3 bases are TGTGCCAGCAGTGCCGTGGGGGGATATAATTCACCCCTCCACTTT. It is translated as CASSAVGGYNSPLHF.

The genes are TRBV2 and TRBJ2-1; TRBD2 matches at 11 bases. Per the germline V gene, CDR1 is SNHLY and CDR2 is FYNNEI. Trimming took 3 bases from V and 6 from J; bases not matched to a gene: 10. The CDR3 is 17 amino acids. CDR3 sequence: CASSDTVLAGVPNEQFF. In DNA form, the CDR3 reads TGTGCCAGCAGTGATACAGTACTAGCGGGAGTTCCCAATGAGCAGTTCTTC.

The J gene is TRBJ2-1, the V gene TRBV4-3, with D possibly TRBD2 on 6 matching bases. V was trimmed by 3 bases and J by 5 bases, leaving 20 bases between them. Germline V gives CDR1 LGHNA, CDR2 YSLEER. The CDR3 runs to 17 residues. The CDR3 sequence is CASSHLVTGVGHNEQFF. The DNA of the CDR3 is TGCGCCAGCAGCCATCTCGTAACGGGAGTAGGCCACAATGAGCAGTTCTTC.

V and J are TRBV30 and TRBJ1-2; D unclear. Germline values: CDR1 GTSNPN, CDR2 SVGIG (reference sequence). CDR3 length equals 14 residues. V was trimmed by 2 bases and J by 4 bases, leaving 14 bases between them. CDR3 nucleotides: TGTGCCTGGAGTATGTGGGCCCTCGGCTATGGCTACACCTTC. It codes for CAWSMWALGYGYTF.

V is TRBV6-4 and J is TRBJ2-7, with 9 bases that match TRBD1. Germline assignment: CDR1 MRHNA and CDR2 SNTAGT. The CDR3 runs 18 residues. V gave up 0 bases and J gave up 1 base; unmatched junction bases: 10. CDR3 residues: CASSDSREGDRASYEQYF. CDR3 nucleotide sequence: TGTGCCAGCAGTGACTCAAGGGAGGGGGACAGGGCGTCCTACGAGCAGTACTTC.

J is TRBJ1-2 and V is TRBV30, with a tentative D call TRBD1 (5 bases). Trimming took off 7 bases at V and 6 bases at J, with 27 bases between the two ends. CDR3 length: 16 amino acids. CDR1 GTSNPN and CDR2 SVGIG come from the germline V gene (reference sequence). CDR3 residues: CASERAGRQGADGYTF. CDR3 sequence (DNA): TGTGCCTCCGAGCGGGCAGGCAGGCAGGGTGCTGATGGCTACACCTTC.

The V call is TRBV29-1, the J call TRBJ1-1, with 7 bases aligning to TRBD1. The CDR3 runs 13 residues. Trimming at V came to 6 bases and at J to 1 base, leaving 5 bases not matched to a gene. Per germline, CDR1 SQVTM and CDR2 ANQGSEA. CDR3 nucleotide sequence: TGCAGCGTCCGAACAGGGGAGAACACTGAAGCTTTCTTT. Translation: CSVRTGENTEAFF.

V usage is TRBV7-8 and J usage is TRBJ2-7, with D perhaps TRBD1 (7 bases). V was clipped by 11 bases and J by 3 bases, with 14 bases between them. CDR1 and CDR2 (germline): SGHVS, FQNEAQ. This CDR3 has 12 amino acids. DNA of the CDR3: TGTGCCGTGGAGGGGGCGCACTACGAGCAGTACTTC. Amino acids: CAVEGAHYEQYF.

CDR3 coding DNA: TGTGCCAGCAGCGCCGGACAGGTTGGTGGAAACACCATATATTTT. Amino acids: CASSAGQVGGNTIYF. The J gene is TRBJ1-3, the V gene TRBV9, with TRBD1 identical over 7 bases. Germline CDR1 SGDLS, CDR2 YYNGEE. Unmatched junction bases numbered 6, after V lost 3 bases and J lost 3 bases. The CDR3 contains 15 residues.

The rearrangement links TRBV29-1 to TRBJ2-7, with TRBD2 as a possible D gene (6 bases). The germline V gene encodes CDR1 SQVTM and CDR2 ANQGSEA. The CDR3 consists of 12 residues. With 5 bases removed from V and 5 bases from J, the gap between germline ends came to 13 bases. CDR3 DNA sequence: TGCAGCGTTTCACCCGGGGGTCACGAGCAGTACTTC. Protein product: CSVSPGGHEQYF.

This rearrangement joins TRBV4-3 to TRBJ2-1, with a weak D call TRBD1 (6 bases). This CDR3 spans 18 amino acids. Trimming took 0 bases from V and 5 from J, leaving 20 bases between them. CDR1 is LGHNA, CDR2 YSLEER, per germline. The CDR3, as DNA: TGCGCCAGCAGCCAAGATTACCCCCTCCGGGACACCAACAATGAGCAGTTCTTC. This sequence encodes CASSQDYPLRDTNNEQFF.

CDR3 sequence (DNA): TGTGCCAGCAGCGTAGGGACAGTTCCCGGGGAGCTGTTTTTT. Translating gives CASSVGTVPGELFF. This sequence joins TRBV9 and TRBJ2-2; a possible D gene is TRBD1 (6 bases). The CDR3 loop spans 14 amino acids. V was pared by 0 bases and J by 6 bases, with 9 bases between. The germline V gene encodes CDR1 SGDLS and CDR2 YYNGEE.

The table lists this clone with a few counts. The rearrangement uses TRBV6-5 and TRBJ2-1, with D perhaps matching TRBD2 (5 bases). The CDR3 sequence is 15 residues long. CDR1 MNHEY and CDR2 SVGAGI come from the germline V gene. The V end was cut by 5 bases, the J end by 0 bases, with 11 bases between. The CDR3 reads CASSTTRSSYNEQFF. As DNA, the CDR3 is TGTGCCAGCAGTACAACTAGGAGCTCCTACAATGAGCAGTTCTTC.

The V gene is TRBV2, the J gene TRBJ2-1, with a possible D match to TRBD2 (6 bases). The CDR3 is 14 residues long. Per germline, CDR1 SNHLY and CDR2 FYNNEI. V was cut by 1 base and J by 12 bases, with 16 bases left in between. CDR3 protein: CASSEGNRAGLQFF. The CDR3 nucleotides are TGTGCCAGCAGTGAAGGTAACCGTGCGGGGTTGCAGTTCTTC.

The chain joins TRBV6-2 or TRBV6-3 to TRBJ1-5; 7 nucleotides align to TRBD1. This CDR3 is 16 amino acids long. V trimming: 5 bases; J trimming: 4 bases; junction bases outside the gene matches: 11. The germline gives CDR1 MNHEY, CDR2 SVGEGT. The CDR3 DNA is TGTGCCAGCAGTAGGCTGCGACAGGGCCAGAATCAGCCCCAGCATTTT. Its translation is CASSRLRQGQNQPQHF.

CDR3 sequence (DNA): TGTGCCAGTTGGCCCTCAGGGGGCGCGGGCTATGGCTACACCTTC. Its protein is CASWPSGGAGYGYTF. J is TRBJ1-2 and V is TRBV27, with 8 bases identical to TRBD1. Looked up from germline, CDR1 is MNHEY and CDR2 is SMNVEV (reference sequence). The trim removed 9 bases at V and 4 bases at J, leaving 13 bases unmatched. The CDR3 loop spans 15 amino acids.

This chain uses TRBV19 with TRBJ2-7; 7 bases match TRBD1. V lost 5 bases, J lost 6 bases, and 4 bases stayed unmatched. The CDR3 extends over 12 amino acids. From germline, CDR1 is LNHDA and CDR2 SQIVND (reference sequence). The DNA of the CDR3 is TGTGCCAGTAGTTCGCGGACAGGCGAGCAGTACTTC. Amino acid sequence: CASSSRTGEQYF.

This clone has only one observation. Within the sample, other DNA sequences also encode this same CDR3. V usage is TRBV6-2 or TRBV6-3 and J usage is TRBJ2-7; D remains ambiguous. V shed 3 bases and J shed 2 bases, with 5 bases lying between them. The CDR3 contains 12 residues. In germline, CDR1 is MNHEY, CDR2 SVGEGT. As DNA, the CDR3 is TGTGCCAGCAGTTATCCCACCTACGAGCAGTACTTC. Its translation: CASSYPTYEQYF.

The rearrangement joins TRBV10-2 to TRBJ2-3, with 14 positions matching TRBD2. The CDR3 runs 16 residues. The V gene's germline CDR1 is WSHSY and CDR2 SAAADI. Losses at the gene ends were 7 bases for V and 2 bases for J; bases not matched to a gene: 5. The CDR3 DNA sequence: TGCGCCAGCACCTCGGGACTAGCGGGGGCCACAGATACGCAGTATTTT. Translating gives CASTSGLAGATDTQYF.

V is TRBV30 and J is TRBJ2-1, with 12 positions matching TRBD1. The CDR3 length is 15 residues. The germline gives CDR1 GTSNPN, CDR2 SVGIG (reference sequence). The ends lost 6 bases at V and 7 bases at J; junction bases unmatched: 10. The CDR3 loop reads CACLNGDRGQNEQFF. CDR3 nucleotide sequence: TGTGCCTGCCTCAACGGGGACAGGGGGCAAAATGAGCAGTTCTTC.

The chain links TRBV5-4 to TRBJ1-2; no firm D call. Germline V gene lookup returns CDR1 SGHNT and CDR2 YYREEE (reference sequence). With 0 bases removed from V and 8 bases from J, the gap between germline ends came to 11 bases. The CDR3 is 13 residues long. The CDR3 nucleotides are TGTGCCAGCAGCTTGGCTCAACTCAGGGGCTACACCTTC. Translated, it gives CASSLAQLRGYTF.

The gene calls are TRBV2 and TRBJ2-4; TRBD2 agrees at 7 bases. Germline-derived CDR1 and CDR2 are SNHLY and FYNNEI. J lost 10 bases, V lost 3 bases, and 15 bases had no gene match. The CDR3 spans 16 residues. CDR3 protein: CASSEEGTIPPGIQYF. The CDR3 nucleotides read TGTGCCAGCAGTGAGGAGGGGACTATACCCCCGGGGATTCAGTACTTC.